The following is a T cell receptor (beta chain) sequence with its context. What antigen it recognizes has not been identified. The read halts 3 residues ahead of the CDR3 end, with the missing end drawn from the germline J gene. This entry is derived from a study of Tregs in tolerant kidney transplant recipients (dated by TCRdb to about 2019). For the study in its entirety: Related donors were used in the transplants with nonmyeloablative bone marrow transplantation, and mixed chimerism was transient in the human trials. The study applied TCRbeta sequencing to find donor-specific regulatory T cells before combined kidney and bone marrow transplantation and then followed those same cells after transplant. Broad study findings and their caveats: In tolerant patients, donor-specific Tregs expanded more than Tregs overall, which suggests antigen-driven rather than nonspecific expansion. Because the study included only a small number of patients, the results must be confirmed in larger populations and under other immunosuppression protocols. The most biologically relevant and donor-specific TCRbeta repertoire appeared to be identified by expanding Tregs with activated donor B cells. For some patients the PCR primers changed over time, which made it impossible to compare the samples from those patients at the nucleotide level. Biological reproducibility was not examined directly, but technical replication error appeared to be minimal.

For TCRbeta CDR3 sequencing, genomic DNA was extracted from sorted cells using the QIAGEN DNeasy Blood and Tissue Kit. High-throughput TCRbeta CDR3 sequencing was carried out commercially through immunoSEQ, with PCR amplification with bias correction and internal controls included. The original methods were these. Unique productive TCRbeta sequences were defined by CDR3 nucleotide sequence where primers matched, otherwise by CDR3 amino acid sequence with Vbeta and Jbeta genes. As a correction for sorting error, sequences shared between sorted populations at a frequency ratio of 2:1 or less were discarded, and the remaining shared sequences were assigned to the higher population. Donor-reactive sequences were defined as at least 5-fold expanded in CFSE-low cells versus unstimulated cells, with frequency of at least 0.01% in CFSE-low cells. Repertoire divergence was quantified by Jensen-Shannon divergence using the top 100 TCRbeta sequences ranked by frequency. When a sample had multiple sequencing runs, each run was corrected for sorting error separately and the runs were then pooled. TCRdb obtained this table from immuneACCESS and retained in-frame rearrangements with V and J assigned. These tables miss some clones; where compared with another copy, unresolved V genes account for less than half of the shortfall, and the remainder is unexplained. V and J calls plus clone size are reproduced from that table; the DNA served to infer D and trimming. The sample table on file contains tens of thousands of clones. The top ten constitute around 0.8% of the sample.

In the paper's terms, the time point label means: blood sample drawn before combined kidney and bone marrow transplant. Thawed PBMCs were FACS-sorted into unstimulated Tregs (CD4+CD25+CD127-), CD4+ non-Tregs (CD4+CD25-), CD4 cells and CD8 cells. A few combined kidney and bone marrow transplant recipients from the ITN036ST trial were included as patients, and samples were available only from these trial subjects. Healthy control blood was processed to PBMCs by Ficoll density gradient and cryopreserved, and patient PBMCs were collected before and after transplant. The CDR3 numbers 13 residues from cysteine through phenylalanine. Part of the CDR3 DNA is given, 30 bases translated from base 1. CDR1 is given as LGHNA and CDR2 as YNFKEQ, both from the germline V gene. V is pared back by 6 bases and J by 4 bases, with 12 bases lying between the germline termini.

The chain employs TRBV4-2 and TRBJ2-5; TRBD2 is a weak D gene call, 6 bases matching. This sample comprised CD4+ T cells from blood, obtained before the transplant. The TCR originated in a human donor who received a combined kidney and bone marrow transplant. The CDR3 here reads CASRVIGGETQYF. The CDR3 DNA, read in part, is TGTGCCAGCAGGGTAATCGGGGGAGAGACC.